This record covers a single T cell receptor (beta chain). The data were obtained in a study of blood T cell repertoires in COVID-19. Study details: Italy, Spain and the United States were the sources of the convalescent and acute COVID-19 samples. T cells, B-cell-depleted T cells, or PBMCs provided the cDNA or gDNA that served as material.

Authors' methods: Counts of nucleated cells, estimated from reference gene primer amplification, were obtained. Sequencing was performed with immunoSEQ multiplex PCR; in TCRdb, only in-frame clones are kept and a portion is missing. V and J calls and clone size are given by that table; D and trimming were obtained from the DNA. The sample includes fewer than 350,000 clones, 70% to 90% of them seen just once. With V trimmed by 10 bases and J by 5 bases, 13 bases remained unmatched. CDR1 and CDR2 from the germline V gene are MNHEY and SVGAGI. The CDR3 runs 14 residues. The sequence derives from a woman younger than 45 with COVID-19, enrolled during active disease. The sequenced sample was peripheral blood. This sequence joins TRBV6-5 and TRBJ1-1, with TRBD1 matching over 7 bases. The chain's CDR3 is CATLYSHRGTEAFF. The CDR3 DNA follows: TGTGCCACCCTATACTCCCACAGGGGAACTGAAGCTTTCTTT.